This T cell receptor beta chain comes out of a study of shared clonotypes between healthy human individuals. As for the study in general: The composition of the donors was a couple of women and a few men aged 18 to 49.

Per germline, CDR1 SGHDT and CDR2 YYEEEE. The CDR3 sequence is 15 residues long. V lost 2 bases and J 2 bases, leaving 13 bases between the germline ends. The data were produced by immunoSEQ multiplex PCR, yet TCRdb's version contains in-frame clones alone and is incomplete. The data contain some 2 million clones, roughly 94% of them singletons. The naive CD8 subset, CD45RO-negative cells positively selected for CCR7, excluded terminally differentiated effector memory CD45RA+ cells. Source material: naive CD8+ T cells sorted from blood. The TCR originated in a man aged 18 to 29 in good health. The chain employs TRBV5-6 and TRBJ1-1; possibly TRBD1 for D (5 bases). The CDR3 protein is CASSLPGDLNTEAFF. CDR3 nucleotides: TGTGCCAGCAGCTTACCGGGGGACCTAAACACTGAAGCTTTCTTT.